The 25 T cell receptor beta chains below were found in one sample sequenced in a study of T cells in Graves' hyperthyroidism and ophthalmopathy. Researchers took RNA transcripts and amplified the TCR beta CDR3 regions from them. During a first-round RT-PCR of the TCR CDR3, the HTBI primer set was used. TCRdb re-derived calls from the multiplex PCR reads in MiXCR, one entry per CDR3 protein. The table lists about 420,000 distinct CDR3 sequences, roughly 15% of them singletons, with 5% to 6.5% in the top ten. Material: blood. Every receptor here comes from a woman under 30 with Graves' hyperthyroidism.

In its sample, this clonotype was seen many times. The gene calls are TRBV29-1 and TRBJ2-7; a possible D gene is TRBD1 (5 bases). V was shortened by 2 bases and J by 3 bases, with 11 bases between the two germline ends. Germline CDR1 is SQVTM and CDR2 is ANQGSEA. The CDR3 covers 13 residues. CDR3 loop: CSVETGAGYEQYF. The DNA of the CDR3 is TGCAGCGTTGAAACTGGGGCAGGCTACGAGCAGTACTTC.

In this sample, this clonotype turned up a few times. The DNA of the CDR3 is TGTGCCAGCAGCGTAGAGGTTAGCGGGCAAGAGACCCAGTACTTC. Its protein product is CASSVEVSGQETQYF. J is TRBJ2-5 and V is TRBV9; TRBD2 matches at 7 bases. After removal of 0 bases from V and 2 bases from J, the junction contained 4 bases not matched to a gene. This CDR3 has 15 residues. Germline CDR1 is SGDLS and CDR2 is YYNGEE.

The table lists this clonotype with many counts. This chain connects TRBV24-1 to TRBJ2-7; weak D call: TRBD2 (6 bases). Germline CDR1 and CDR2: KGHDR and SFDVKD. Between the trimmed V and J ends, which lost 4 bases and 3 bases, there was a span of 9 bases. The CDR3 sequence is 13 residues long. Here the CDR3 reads CATSDQGLYEQYF. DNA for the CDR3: TGTGCCACCAGTGACCAGGGACTCTACGAGCAGTACTTC.

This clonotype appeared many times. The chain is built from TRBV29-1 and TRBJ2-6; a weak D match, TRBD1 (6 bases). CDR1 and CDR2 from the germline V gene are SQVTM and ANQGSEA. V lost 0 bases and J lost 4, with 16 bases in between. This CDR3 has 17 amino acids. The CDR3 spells CSVEDFERGYGANVLTF. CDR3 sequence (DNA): TGCAGCGTTGAAGATTTCGAAAGGGGGTACGGGGCCAACGTCCTGACTTTC.

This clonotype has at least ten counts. The CDR3 nucleotides read TGTGCCAGCAGTTTTGCGACATACAATGAGCAGTTCTTC. It specifies CASSFATYNEQFF. V gene TRBV28 combines with J gene TRBJ2-1; D is unresolved. The CDR3 is 13 residues long. Trimming pared 3 bases from V and 4 bases from J, leaving 7 bases between. Germline V gene lookup returns CDR1 MDHEN and CDR2 SYDVKM. Using reference TRBV28 and TRBJ2-1 for the parts outside the CDR3, the full variable domain is DVKVTQSSRYLVKRTGEKVFLECVQDMDHENMFWYRQDPGLGLRLIYFSYDVKMKEKGDIPEGYSVSREKKERFSLILESASTNQTSMYLCASSFATYNEQFFGPGTRLTVL.

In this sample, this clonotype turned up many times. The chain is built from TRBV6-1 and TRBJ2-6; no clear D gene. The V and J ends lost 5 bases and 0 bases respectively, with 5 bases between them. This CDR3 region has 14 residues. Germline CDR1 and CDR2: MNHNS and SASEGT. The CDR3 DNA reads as TGTGCCAGCAGTACACTCTCTGGGGCCAACGTCCTGACTTTC. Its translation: CASSTLSGANVLTF.

The CDR3 loop reads CASSSAGGAGNTIYF. Written as DNA, the CDR3 is TGTGCCAGCAGTTCAGCAGGGGGCGCCGGAAACACCATATATTTT. This chain connects TRBV6-5 to TRBJ1-3; 8 bases align to TRBD1. The CDR3 loop spans 15 amino acids. J was trimmed by 4 bases and V by 4 bases; bases with no gene match: 6. CDR1 is MNHEY, CDR2 SVGAGI, per germline.

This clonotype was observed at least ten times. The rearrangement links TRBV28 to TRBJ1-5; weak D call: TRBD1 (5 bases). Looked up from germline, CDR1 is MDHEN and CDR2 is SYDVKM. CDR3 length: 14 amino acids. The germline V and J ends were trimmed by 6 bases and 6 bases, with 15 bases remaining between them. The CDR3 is CASRSGPGVQPQHF. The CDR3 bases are TGTGCCAGCAGATCAGGGCCGGGGGTTCAGCCCCAGCATTTT.

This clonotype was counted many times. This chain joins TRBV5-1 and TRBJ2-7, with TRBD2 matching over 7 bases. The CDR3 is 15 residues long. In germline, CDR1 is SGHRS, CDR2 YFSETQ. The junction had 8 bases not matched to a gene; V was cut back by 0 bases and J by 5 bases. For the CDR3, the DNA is TGCGCCAGCAGCTTGGAGCGTCAGGGAGGGAACGAGCAGTACTTC. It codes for CASSLERQGGNEQYF. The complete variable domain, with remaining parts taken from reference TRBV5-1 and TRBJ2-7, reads KAGVTQTPRYLIKTRGQQVTLSCSPISGHRSVSWYQQTPGQGLQFLFEYFSETQRNKGNFPGRFSGRQFSNSRSEMNVSTLELGDSALYLCASSLERQGGNEQYFGPGTRLTVT.

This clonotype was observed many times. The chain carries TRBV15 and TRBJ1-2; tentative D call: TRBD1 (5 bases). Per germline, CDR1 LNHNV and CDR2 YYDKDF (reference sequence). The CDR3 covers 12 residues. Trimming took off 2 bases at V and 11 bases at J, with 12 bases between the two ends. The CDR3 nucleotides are TGTGCCACCAGCAGAACAGGCGGCGGGTACACCTTC. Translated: CATSRTGGGYTF.

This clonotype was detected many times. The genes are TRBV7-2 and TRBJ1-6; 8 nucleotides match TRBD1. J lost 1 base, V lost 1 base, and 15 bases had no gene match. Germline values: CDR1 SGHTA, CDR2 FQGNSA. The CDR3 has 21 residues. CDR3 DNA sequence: TGTGCCAGCAGCTTAGTCGCGCCCGCCAGGGGGCAGTTTTCCTATAATTCACCCCTCCACTTT. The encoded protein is CASSLVAPARGQFSYNSPLHF.

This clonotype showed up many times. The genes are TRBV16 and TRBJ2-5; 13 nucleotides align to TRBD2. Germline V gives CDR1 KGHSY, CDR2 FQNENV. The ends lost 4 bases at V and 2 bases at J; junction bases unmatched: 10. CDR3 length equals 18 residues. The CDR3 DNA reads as TGTGCCAGCAGCCCGGCGAGCCCGGGACTAGCGGGACAAGAGACCCAGTACTTC. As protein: CASSPASPGLAGQETQYF.

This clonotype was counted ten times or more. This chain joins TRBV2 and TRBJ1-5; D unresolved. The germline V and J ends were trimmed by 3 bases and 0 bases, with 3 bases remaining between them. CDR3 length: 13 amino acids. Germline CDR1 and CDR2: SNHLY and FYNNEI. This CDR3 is CASSDNSNQPQHF. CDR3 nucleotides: TGTGCCAGCAGTGACAATAGCAATCAGCCCCAGCATTTT.

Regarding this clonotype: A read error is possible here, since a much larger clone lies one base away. CDR3 bases: TGTACCAGCCGGGGACAGAATAGCAATCAGCCCCAGCATTTT. Translating it yields CTSRGQNSNQPQHF. V usage is TRBV12-3 or TRBV12-4 and J usage is TRBJ1-5, with 7 bases identical to TRBD1. This CDR3 comprises 14 residues.

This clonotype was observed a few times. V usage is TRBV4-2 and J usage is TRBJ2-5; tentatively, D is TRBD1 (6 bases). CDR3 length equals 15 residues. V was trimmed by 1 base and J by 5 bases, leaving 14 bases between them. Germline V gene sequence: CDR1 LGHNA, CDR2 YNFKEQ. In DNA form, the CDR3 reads TGTGCCAGCAGCCAAGCCCGAGGGGGTGGGGAGACCCAGTACTTC. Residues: CASSQARGGGETQYF.

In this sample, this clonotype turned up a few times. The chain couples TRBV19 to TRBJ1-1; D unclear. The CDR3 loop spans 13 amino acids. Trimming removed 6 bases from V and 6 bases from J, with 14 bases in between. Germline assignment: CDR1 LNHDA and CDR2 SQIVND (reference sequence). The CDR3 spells CASRPLSSSEAFF. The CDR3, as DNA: TGTGCCAGTAGGCCGCTTAGTTCGTCTGAAGCTTTCTTT.

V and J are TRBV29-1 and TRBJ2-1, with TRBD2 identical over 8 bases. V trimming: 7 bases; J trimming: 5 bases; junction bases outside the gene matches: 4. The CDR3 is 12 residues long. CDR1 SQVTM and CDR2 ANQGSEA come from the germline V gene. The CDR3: CSGRGGNNEQFF. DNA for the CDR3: TGCAGCGGCCGCGGGGGGAACAATGAGCAGTTCTTC.

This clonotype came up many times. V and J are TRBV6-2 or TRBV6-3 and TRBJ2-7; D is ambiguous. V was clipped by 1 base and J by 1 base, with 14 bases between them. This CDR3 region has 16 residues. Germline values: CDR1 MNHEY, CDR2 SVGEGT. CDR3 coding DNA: TGTGCCAGCAGTTACTTCGGGCGTCAGTCATCCTACGAGCAGTACTTC. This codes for CASSYFGRQSSYEQYF.

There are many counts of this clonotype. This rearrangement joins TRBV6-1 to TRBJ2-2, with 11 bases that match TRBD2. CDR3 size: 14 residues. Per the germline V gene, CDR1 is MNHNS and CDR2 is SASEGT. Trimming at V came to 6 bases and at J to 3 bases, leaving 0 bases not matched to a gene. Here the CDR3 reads CASRGLADTGELFF. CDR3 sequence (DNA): TGTGCCAGCAGGGGACTAGCGGACACCGGGGAGCTGTTTTTT.

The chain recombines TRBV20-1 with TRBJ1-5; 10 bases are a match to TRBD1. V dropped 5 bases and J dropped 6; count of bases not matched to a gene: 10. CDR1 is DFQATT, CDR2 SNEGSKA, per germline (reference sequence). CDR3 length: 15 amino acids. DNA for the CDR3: TGCAGTGCTGGAGCCCGGGACAGGGGAAGTCAGCCCCAGCATTTT. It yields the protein CSAGARDRGSQPQHF.

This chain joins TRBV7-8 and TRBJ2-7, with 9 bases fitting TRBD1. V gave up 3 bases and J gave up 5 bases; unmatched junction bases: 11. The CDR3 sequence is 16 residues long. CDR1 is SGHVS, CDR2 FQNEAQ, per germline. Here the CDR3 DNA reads TGTGCCAGCAGCTTTAAAGGGACAGGGACGATCCACGAGCAGTACTTC. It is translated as CASSFKGTGTIHEQYF.

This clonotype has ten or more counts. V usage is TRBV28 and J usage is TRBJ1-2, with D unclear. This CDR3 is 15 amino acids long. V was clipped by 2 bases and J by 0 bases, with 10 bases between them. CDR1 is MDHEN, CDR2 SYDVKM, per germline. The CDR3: CASSLQVQTNYGYTF. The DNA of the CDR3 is TGTGCCAGCAGTTTACAGGTGCAGACTAACTATGGCTACACCTTC.

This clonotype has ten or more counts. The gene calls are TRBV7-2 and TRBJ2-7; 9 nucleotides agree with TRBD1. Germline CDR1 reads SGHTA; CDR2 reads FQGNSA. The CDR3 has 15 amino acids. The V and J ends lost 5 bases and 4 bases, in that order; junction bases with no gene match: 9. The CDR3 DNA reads TGTGCCAGCAGCCCCAACCGGGACAGGGTTTACGAGCAGTACTTC. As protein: CASSPNRDRVYEQYF.

This CDR3 reads CASSFGQGGTYEQYF. In nucleotides, the CDR3 is TGTGCCAGCAGCTTCGGACAGGGGGGGACCTACGAGCAGTACTTC. The rearrangement links TRBV5-4 to TRBJ2-7; the match to TRBD1 covers 10 bases. CDR3 length equals 15 residues. V was pared by 2 bases and J by 2 bases, with 4 bases of the junction left unmatched. Germline V lookup: CDR1 SGHNT, CDR2 YYREEE (reference sequence).

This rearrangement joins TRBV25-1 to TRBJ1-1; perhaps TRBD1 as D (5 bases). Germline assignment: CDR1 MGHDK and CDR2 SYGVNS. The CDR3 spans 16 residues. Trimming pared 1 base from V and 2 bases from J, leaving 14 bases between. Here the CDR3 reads CASSEWDLNPNTEAFF. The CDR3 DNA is TGTGCCAGCAGTGAATGGGACCTTAACCCAAACACTGAAGCTTTCTTT.